This TCR beta chain was observed in a study of blood T cell repertoires in COVID-19. V lost 0 bases to trimming and J lost 3 bases, with 6 bases between them. CDR3 length: 13 amino acids. Germline loops: CDR1 KGHSH, CDR2 LQKENI. Participants were aged about 18 to 100 years, lived in 25 or so US areas, and enrolled virtually. Grouping used clinical history reported by participants in a survey and questionnaire. In the authors' methods: How many nucleated cells were present was estimated from reference gene primer amplification. Assay: immunoSEQ multiplex PCR; the TCRdb copy retains only in-frame clones and omits some. Clone size and V and J calls were adopted from that table, with D and trimming inferred from the DNA. The sample records 150,000 to 200,000 clones, approximately 73% being singletons.

Specimen: PBMCs or T cells enriched from blood (not recorded which). The sequence came from a woman aged 45 to 65 with acute COVID-19. This rearrangement joins TRBV18 to TRBJ2-7; D gene unclear. CDR3 region: CASSPPSGYEQYV. CDR3 bases: TGTGCCAGCTCACCACCGTCAGGCTACGAGCAGTACGTC.